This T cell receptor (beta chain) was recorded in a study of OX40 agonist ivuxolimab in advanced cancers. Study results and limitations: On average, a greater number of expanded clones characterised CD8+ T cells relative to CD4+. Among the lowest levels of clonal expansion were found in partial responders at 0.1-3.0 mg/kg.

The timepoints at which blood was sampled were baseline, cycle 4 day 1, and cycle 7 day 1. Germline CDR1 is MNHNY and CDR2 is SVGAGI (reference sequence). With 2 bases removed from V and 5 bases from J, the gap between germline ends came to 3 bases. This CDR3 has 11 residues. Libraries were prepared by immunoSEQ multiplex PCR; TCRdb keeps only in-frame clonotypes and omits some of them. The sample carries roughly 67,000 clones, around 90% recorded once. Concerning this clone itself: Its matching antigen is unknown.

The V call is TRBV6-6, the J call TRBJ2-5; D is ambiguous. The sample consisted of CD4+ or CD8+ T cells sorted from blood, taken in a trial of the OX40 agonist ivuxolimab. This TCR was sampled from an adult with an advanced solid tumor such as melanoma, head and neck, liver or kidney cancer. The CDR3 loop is CASSYGETQYF. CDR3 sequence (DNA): TGTGCCAGCAGTTACGGTGAGACCCAGTACTTC.